These T cell receptor beta chains were read from a single sample in a study of T cell responses to AZD1222 COVID-19 vaccine. Only in-frame clones appear in the TCRdb table, and some are missing; sequencing was by immunoSEQ multiplex PCR. Among about 110,000 clones, just under 95% were seen once, and the ten largest hold roughly 7.8%. The specimen was peripheral blood, collected on day 0 of AZD1222 vaccination. All receptors come from an adult in good health. Each CDR3 is given with its conserved first and last residue. Fields, in order: J gene, clone size, V gene, D gene, CDR3 DNA, CDR3 protein. The D gene is left open where the match is weak. For some rows the clone size is stated as once, few or many, or as a class when expanded; others skip it.

J: TRBJ1-5; size: NA; V: TRBV29-1; D: NA; DNA: TGCAGCTGGGCCGGGGGGGTTAATCAGCCCCAGCATTTT; CDR3: CSWAGGVNQPQHF
J: TRBJ1-5; size: few; V: TRBV6-5; D: TRBD1; DNA: TGTGCCAGCAGTAGGACAGGGCTTAATCAGCCCCAGCATTTT; CDR3: CASSRTGLNQPQHF
J: TRBJ2-7; size: NA; V: TRBV27; D: TRBD1; DNA: TGTGCCAGCAGTTTATGGGGGACAGGGTCTTACGAGCAGTACTTC; CDR3: CASSLWGTGSYEQYF
J: TRBJ1-6; size: NA; V: TRBV27; D: NA; DNA: TGTGCCAGCAGTTTTATTAATAATTCACCCCTCCACTTT; CDR3: CASSFINNSPLHF
J: TRBJ1-6; size: NA; V: TRBV7-3; D: TRBD1; DNA: TGTGCCAGCAGGAGGGACAGGGGAGGTTCACCCCTCCACTTT; CDR3: CASRRDRGGSPLHF
J: TRBJ1-6; size: NA; V: TRBV11-2; D: NA; DNA: TGTGCCAGCAGCTTCACGACAGGTGGATCACCCCTCCACTTT; CDR3: CASSFTTGGSPLHF
J: TRBJ2-3; size: NA; V: TRBV14; D: TRBD2; DNA: TGTGCCAGCAGCCAAGGCGGGGGGCACACAGATACGCAGTATTTT; CDR3: CASSQGGGHTDTQYF
J: TRBJ1-4; size: NA; V: TRBV11-2; D: TRBD1; DNA: TGTGCCAGCAGCCCCCGGACAGGGGCAACGGGTGAGAAACTGTTTTTT; CDR3: CASSPRTGATGEKLFF
J: TRBJ2-1; size: NA; V: TRBV14; D: NA; DNA: TGTGCCAGCAGCCAAGATCGTGGGGTCTATGAGCAGTTCTTC; CDR3: CASSQDRGVYEQFF
J: TRBJ1-3; size: NA; V: TRBV19; D: TRBD1; DNA: TGTGCCAGTAGTATAGAAGACAGGGGGCGAAGAAACACCATATATTTT; CDR3: CASSIEDRGRRNTIYF
J: TRBJ1-5; size: NA; V: TRBV6-6; D: NA; DNA: TGTGCCAGCAGGGTGAGGGGAAGCAATCAGCCCCAGCATTTT; CDR3: CASRVRGSNQPQHF
J: TRBJ2-5; size: NA; V: TRBV18; D: NA; DNA: TGTGCCAGCTCTCCGTGGCAAGAGACCCAGTACTTC; CDR3: CASSPWQETQYF
J: TRBJ1-1; size: NA; V: TRBV7-9; D: TRBD1; DNA: TGTGCCAGCAGCCCCCTCTGGGACAGGAACATGAACACTGAAGCTTTCTTT; CDR3: CASSPLWDRNMNTEAFF
J: TRBJ2-6; size: NA; V: TRBV28; D: NA; DNA: TGTGCCAGCAGTTCCAACAGGGGGGGACCTAGCTCTGGGGCCAACGTCCTGACTTTC; CDR3: CASSSNRGGPSSGANVLTF
J: TRBJ2-3; size: NA; V: TRBV24-1; D: TRBD2; DNA: TGTGCCACCAGTGGTACCGGGGGGGAGGGGACCACAGATACGCAGTATTTT; CDR3: CATSGTGGEGTTDTQYF
J: TRBJ1-4; size: NA; V: TRBV27; D: NA; DNA: TGTGCCAGCACAACCCACTATCACGAAAAACTGTTTTTT; CDR3: CASTTHYHEKLFF
J: TRBJ1-2; size: NA; V: TRBV2; D: TRBD1; DNA: TGTGCCAGGGGGACAGACTACTATGGCTACACCTTC; CDR3: CARGTDYYGYTF
J: TRBJ1-1; size: NA; V: TRBV4-1; D: TRBD1; DNA: TGCGCCAGCAGCCAAACGGGACAGGGTGAAGCTTTCTTT; CDR3: CASSQTGQGEAFF
J: TRBJ1-5; size: NA; V: TRBV6-1; D: NA; DNA: TGTGCCAGCAGTGAACATTTGCGGGGGAATCAGCCCCAGCATTTT; CDR3: CASSEHLRGNQPQHF
J: TRBJ2-1; size: NA; V: TRBV19; D: NA; DNA: TGTGCCAGTAGTAACGTCGGATCCTCCTACAATGAGCAGTTCTTC; CDR3: CASSNVGSSYNEQFF
J: TRBJ2-5; size: NA; V: TRBV28; D: TRBD1; DNA: TGTGCCAGCAGTTTAGCAGGGGGAGAGACCCAGTACTTC; CDR3: CASSLAGGETQYF
J: TRBJ1-1; size: NA; V: TRBV28; D: NA; DNA: TGTGGCTCGGCCCCTGCAGGACCCACTGAAGCTTTCTTT; CDR3: CGSAPAGPTEAFF
J: TRBJ2-2; size: few; V: TRBV4-1; D: TRBD1; DNA: TGCGCCAGCAGCCACTCGTTCACAGGGGGCACCGGGGAGCTGTTTTTT; CDR3: CASSHSFTGGTGELFF
J: TRBJ1-6; size: NA; V: TRBV18; D: TRBD1; DNA: TGTGCCAGCTCATCCGGGACAGACTATAATTCACCCCTCCACTTT; CDR3: CASSSGTDYNSPLHF
J: TRBJ2-1; size: NA; V: TRBV6-4; D: TRBD1; DNA: TGTGCCAGCAGTAACAACAGGGGCGGCCATGAGCAGTTCTTC; CDR3: CASSNNRGGHEQFF
J: TRBJ2-2; size: NA; V: TRBV7-9; D: TRBD2; DNA: TGTGCCAGCAGCTCCTCAGCGGGGGGGACAGGGGAGCTGTTTTTT; CDR3: CASSSSAGGTGELFF
J: TRBJ1-1; size: NA; V: TRBV12-3/TRBV12-4; D: NA; DNA: TGTGCCAGCACCAAGGGGGTGGGAACTGAAGCTTTCTTT; CDR3: CASTKGVGTEAFF
J: TRBJ2-2; size: NA; V: TRBV6-5; D: NA; DNA: TGTGCCAGCCGAAGGACAGCCACCGGGGAGCTGTTTTTT; CDR3: CASRRTATGELFF
J: TRBJ2-3; size: once; V: TRBV5-4; D: TRBD2; DNA: TGTGCCAGCAGCTTCGGCGGGGGGGTTGCCGATACGCAGTATTTT; CDR3: CASSFGGGVADTQYF
J: TRBJ1-4; size: NA; V: TRBV6-5; D: NA; DNA: TGTGCCAGCAGTTACGGAGGGGCAACTAATGAAAAACTGTTTTTT; CDR3: CASSYGGATNEKLFF
J: TRBJ1-1; size: NA; V: TRBV12-3/TRBV12-4; D: NA; DNA: TGTGCCAGCAGTTTTCCAGTCACTGAAGCTTTCTTT; CDR3: CASSFPVTEAFF
J: TRBJ2-2; size: NA; V: TRBV7-9; D: NA; DNA: TGTGCCAGCGGTTATAGGACCGGGGAGCTGTTTTTT; CDR3: CASGYRTGELFF
J: TRBJ1-2; size: NA; V: TRBV7-9; D: NA; DNA: TGTGCCAGTCGGGGGAATCCGGTGTGGGGCTACACCTTC; CDR3: CASRGNPVWGYTF
J: TRBJ1-5; size: NA; V: TRBV5-6; D: NA; DNA: TGTGCCAGCAGCTTGTGGCAGGGGAATCAGCCCCAGCATTTT; CDR3: CASSLWQGNQPQHF
J: TRBJ2-7; size: NA; V: TRBV19; D: TRBD1; DNA: TGTGCCAGTAGTTTTGGACAGGGAACCTACGAGCAGTACTTC; CDR3: CASSFGQGTYEQYF
J: TRBJ2-7; size: NA; V: TRBV28; D: NA; DNA: TGTGCCAGCAGTTTATTGTCCAACTCCTACGAGCAGTACTTC; CDR3: CASSLLSNSYEQYF
J: TRBJ1-2; size: NA; V: TRBV3-1/TRBV3-2; D: TRBD1; DNA: TGTGCCAGCAGCCTTTGGACAGGGGGCAGAGGCTACACCTTC; CDR3: CASSLWTGGRGYTF
J: TRBJ1-5; size: once; V: TRBV19; D: TRBD1; DNA: TGTGCCAGTAGCACCGACCCGGGACAGGGGGTCTATTTT; CDR3: CASSTDPGQGVYF
J: TRBJ2-6; size: NA; V: TRBV10-3; D: NA; DNA: TGTGCCATCAGTGAGGAGGGCCTCTCCGGGGCCAACGTCCTGACTTTC; CDR3: CAISEEGLSGANVLTF
J: TRBJ1-4; size: NA; V: TRBV7-9; D: NA; DNA: TGTGCCAGCCGGCCGGGGGCAGGGTCTAATGAAAAACTGTTTTTT; CDR3: CASRPGAGSNEKLFF
J: TRBJ2-7; size: NA; V: TRBV5-4; D: TRBD2; DNA: TGTGCCAGCAGCTTTTACAGCGGGGGCTCCTACGAGCAGTACTTC; CDR3: CASSFYSGGSYEQYF
J: TRBJ1-3; size: NA; V: TRBV14; D: NA; DNA: TGTGCCAGCAGCCAAGCAGAAATAAGGAACACCATATATTTT; CDR3: CASSQAEIRNTIYF
J: TRBJ1-6; size: once; V: TRBV12-3/TRBV12-4; D: NA; DNA: TGTGCCAGCAGTTTTTGGGATGGTTCACCCCTCCACTTT; CDR3: CASSFWDGSPLHF
J: TRBJ2-2; size: NA; V: TRBV3-1/TRBV3-2; D: NA; DNA: TGTGCCAGCAGCCAAGAAGAAAGCACCGGGGAGCTGTTTTTT; CDR3: CASSQEESTGELFF
J: TRBJ1-4; size: once; V: TRBV6-2/TRBV6-3; D: NA; DNA: TGTGCCAGCAGTTACTCGATAGGAAAACTGTTTTTT; CDR3: CASSYSIGKLFF
J: TRBJ1-5; size: NA; V: TRBV19; D: NA; DNA: TGTGCCAGTAGTGACAGTTACAATCAGCCCCAGCATTTT; CDR3: CASSDSYNQPQHF
J: TRBJ1-1; size: NA; V: TRBV19; D: NA; DNA: TGTGCCAGTAGTATAGCTTATACGAACACTGAAGCTTTCTTT; CDR3: CASSIAYTNTEAFF
J: TRBJ2-2; size: NA; V: TRBV5-1; D: NA; DNA: TGCGCCAGCAGCTTCACGGCGACCTTAAACACCGGGGAGCTGTTTTTT; CDR3: CASSFTATLNTGELFF
J: TRBJ2-7; size: NA; V: TRBV4-1; D: TRBD1; DNA: TGCGCCAGCAGCCAATCCGGGACAGGGAATGACGAGCAGTACTTC; CDR3: CASSQSGTGNDEQYF
J: TRBJ1-6; size: NA; V: TRBV19; D: NA; DNA: TGTGCCAGTAGTATGGCGTCAGTGGCTTCACCCCTCCACTTT; CDR3: CASSMASVASPLHF
J: TRBJ1-3; size: NA; V: TRBV4-1; D: NA; DNA: TGCGCCAGCAGCCCAGGGCAAGGCTCTGGAAACACCATATATTTT; CDR3: CASSPGQGSGNTIYF
J: TRBJ1-5; size: NA; V: TRBV28; D: TRBD1; DNA: TGTGCCAGCAGGGGACAGGGATCAAGTCAGCCCCAGCATTTT; CDR3: CASRGQGSSQPQHF
J: TRBJ2-1; size: few; V: TRBV18; D: NA; DNA: TGTGCCAGCTCACCTCAGTCGTACAATGAGCAGTTCTTC; CDR3: CASSPQSYNEQFF
J: TRBJ1-1; size: NA; V: TRBV9; D: NA; DNA: TGTGCCAGCACGGGACCGGCGAACACTGAAGCTTTCTTT; CDR3: CASTGPANTEAFF